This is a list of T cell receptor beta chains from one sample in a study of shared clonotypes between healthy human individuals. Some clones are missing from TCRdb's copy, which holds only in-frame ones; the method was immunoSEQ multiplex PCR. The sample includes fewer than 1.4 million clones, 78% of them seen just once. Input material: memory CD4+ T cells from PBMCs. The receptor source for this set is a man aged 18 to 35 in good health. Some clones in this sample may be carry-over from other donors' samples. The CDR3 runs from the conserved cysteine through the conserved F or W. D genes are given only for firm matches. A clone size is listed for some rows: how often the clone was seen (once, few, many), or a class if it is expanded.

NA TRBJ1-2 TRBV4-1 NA CASSHPRGQLANYGYTF TGCGCCAGCAGCCATCCCCGAGGACAGTTAGCTAACTATGGCTACACCTTC
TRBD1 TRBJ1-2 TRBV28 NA CASSLTGGIYGYTF TGTGCCAGCAGCTTGACAGGGGGAATTTATGGCTACACCTTC
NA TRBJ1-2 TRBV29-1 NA CSVDPVNYGYTF TGCAGCGTTGACCCCGTTAACTATGGCTACACCTTC
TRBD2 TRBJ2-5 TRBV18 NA CASSPGTTRETQYF TGTGCCAGCTCGCCCGGGACTACGCGAGAGACCCAGTACTTC
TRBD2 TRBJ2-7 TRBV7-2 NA CASSLLLWASGSWGWEQYF TGTGCCAGCAGCTTATTACTCTGGGCTAGCGGGAGTTGGGGATGGGAGCAGTACTTC
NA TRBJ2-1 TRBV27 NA CASRVSTYNEQFF TGTGCCAGTCGAGTTAGCACCTACAATGAGCAGTTCTTC
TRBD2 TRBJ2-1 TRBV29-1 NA CSVAWRASGSFSYNEQFF TGCAGCGTTGCCTGGAGGGCTAGCGGGAGTTTCTCCTACAATGAGCAGTTCTTC
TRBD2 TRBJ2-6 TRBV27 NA CASSQLAGFPSSGANVLTF TGTGCCAGCAGCCAATTAGCGGGATTCCCTTCGTCTGGGGCCAACGTCCTGACTTTC
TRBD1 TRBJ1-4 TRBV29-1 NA CSVGETGFEKLFF TGCAGCGTGGGGGAGACAGGGTTCGAAAAACTGTTTTTT
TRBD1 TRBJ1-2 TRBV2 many CASSEATGTNYGYTF TGTGCCAGCAGTGAGGCGACAGGGACCAACTATGGCTACACCTTC
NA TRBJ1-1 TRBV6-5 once CASSTIRGGNTEAFF TGTGCCAGCAGTACCATACGGGGGGGAAACACTGAAGCTTTCTTT
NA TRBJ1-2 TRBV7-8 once CASTETNPGLGLGGYTF TGTGCCAGTACTGAAACTAATCCGGGACTGGGGCTAGGAGGCTACACCTTC
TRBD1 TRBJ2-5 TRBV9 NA CASSVSQGPPSRETQYF TGTGCCAGCAGCGTATCACAGGGGCCCCCCTCCAGAGAGACCCAGTACTTC
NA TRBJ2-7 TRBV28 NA CASSRITGMNYEQYF TGTGCCAGCAGCAGAATCACAGGGATGAACTACGAGCAGTACTTC
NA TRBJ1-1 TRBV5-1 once CASSLAGGLNTEAFF TGCGCCAGCAGCTTGGCCGGGGGACTGAACACTGAAGCTTTCTTT
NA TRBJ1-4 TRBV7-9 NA CASSSNNEKLFF TGTGCCAGCAGCTCTAATAATGAAAAACTGTTTTTT
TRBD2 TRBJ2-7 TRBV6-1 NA CASSEGGRALYEQYF TGTGCCAGCAGTGAAGGCGGGAGGGCCCTTTACGAGCAGTACTTC
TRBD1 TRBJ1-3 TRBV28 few CASSGQGAGNTIYF TGTGCCAGCAGTGGTCAGGGGGCTGGAAACACCATATATTTT
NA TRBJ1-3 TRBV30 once CAWRISGTGNTIYF TGTGCCTGGAGAATATCAGGGACTGGAAACACCATATATTTT
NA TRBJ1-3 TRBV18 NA CASSPFRAGLQGNTIYF TGTGCCAGCTCACCATTTCGAGCAGGTTTGCAAGGAAACACCATATATTTT
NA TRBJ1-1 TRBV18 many CASSPKGGGIEAFF TGTGCCAGCTCACCAAAGGGGGGCGGTATTGAAGCTTTCTTT
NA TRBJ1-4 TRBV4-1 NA CASSPGTAATNEKLFF TGCGCCAGCAGCCCGGGGACGGCAGCAACTAATGAAAAACTGTTTTTT
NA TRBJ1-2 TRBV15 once CATSRVDFPGYTF TGTGCCACCAGCAGAGTCGACTTTCCCGGCTACACCTTC
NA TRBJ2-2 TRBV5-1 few CASSFVTGDTGELFF TGCGCCAGCAGCTTCGTAACGGGAGACACCGGGGAGCTGTTTTTT
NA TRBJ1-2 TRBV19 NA CASTYRERGYGYTF TGTGCCAGTACATACAGGGAGAGGGGCTATGGCTACACCTTC
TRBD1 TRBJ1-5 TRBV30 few CAWSQGAQPQHF TGTGCCTGGAGTCAGGGGGCTCAGCCCCAGCATTTT
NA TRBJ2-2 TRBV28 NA CASSSPPRGTGELFF TGTGCCAGCAGCTCTCCTCCCAGGGGCACCGGGGAGCTGTTTTTT
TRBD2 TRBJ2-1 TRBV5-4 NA CASTLVGGSYNEQFF TGTGCCAGCACATTAGTGGGCGGGAGTTATAATGAGCAGTTCTTC
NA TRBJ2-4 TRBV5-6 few CASSLGPRVVVLAKNIQYF TGTGCCAGCAGCTTGGGCCCACGTGTAGTGGTACTAGCCAAAAACATTCAGTACTTC
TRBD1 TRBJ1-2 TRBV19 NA CASLQGQGDFNYGYTF TGTGCCAGTCTCCAGGGACAGGGTGACTTTAACTATGGCTACACCTTC